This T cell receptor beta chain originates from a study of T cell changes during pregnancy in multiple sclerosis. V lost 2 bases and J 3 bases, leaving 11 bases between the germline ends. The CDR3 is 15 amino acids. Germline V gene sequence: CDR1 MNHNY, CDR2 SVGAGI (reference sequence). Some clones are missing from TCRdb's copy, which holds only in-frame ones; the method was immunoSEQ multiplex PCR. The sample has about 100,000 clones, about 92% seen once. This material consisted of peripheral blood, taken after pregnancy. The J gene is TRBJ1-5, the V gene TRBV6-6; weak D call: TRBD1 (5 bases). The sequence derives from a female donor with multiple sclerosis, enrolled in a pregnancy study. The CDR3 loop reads CASSYSDSLNQPQHF. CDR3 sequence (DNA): TGTGCCAGCAGTTACAGTGACAGCCTCAATCAGCCCCAGCATTTT.